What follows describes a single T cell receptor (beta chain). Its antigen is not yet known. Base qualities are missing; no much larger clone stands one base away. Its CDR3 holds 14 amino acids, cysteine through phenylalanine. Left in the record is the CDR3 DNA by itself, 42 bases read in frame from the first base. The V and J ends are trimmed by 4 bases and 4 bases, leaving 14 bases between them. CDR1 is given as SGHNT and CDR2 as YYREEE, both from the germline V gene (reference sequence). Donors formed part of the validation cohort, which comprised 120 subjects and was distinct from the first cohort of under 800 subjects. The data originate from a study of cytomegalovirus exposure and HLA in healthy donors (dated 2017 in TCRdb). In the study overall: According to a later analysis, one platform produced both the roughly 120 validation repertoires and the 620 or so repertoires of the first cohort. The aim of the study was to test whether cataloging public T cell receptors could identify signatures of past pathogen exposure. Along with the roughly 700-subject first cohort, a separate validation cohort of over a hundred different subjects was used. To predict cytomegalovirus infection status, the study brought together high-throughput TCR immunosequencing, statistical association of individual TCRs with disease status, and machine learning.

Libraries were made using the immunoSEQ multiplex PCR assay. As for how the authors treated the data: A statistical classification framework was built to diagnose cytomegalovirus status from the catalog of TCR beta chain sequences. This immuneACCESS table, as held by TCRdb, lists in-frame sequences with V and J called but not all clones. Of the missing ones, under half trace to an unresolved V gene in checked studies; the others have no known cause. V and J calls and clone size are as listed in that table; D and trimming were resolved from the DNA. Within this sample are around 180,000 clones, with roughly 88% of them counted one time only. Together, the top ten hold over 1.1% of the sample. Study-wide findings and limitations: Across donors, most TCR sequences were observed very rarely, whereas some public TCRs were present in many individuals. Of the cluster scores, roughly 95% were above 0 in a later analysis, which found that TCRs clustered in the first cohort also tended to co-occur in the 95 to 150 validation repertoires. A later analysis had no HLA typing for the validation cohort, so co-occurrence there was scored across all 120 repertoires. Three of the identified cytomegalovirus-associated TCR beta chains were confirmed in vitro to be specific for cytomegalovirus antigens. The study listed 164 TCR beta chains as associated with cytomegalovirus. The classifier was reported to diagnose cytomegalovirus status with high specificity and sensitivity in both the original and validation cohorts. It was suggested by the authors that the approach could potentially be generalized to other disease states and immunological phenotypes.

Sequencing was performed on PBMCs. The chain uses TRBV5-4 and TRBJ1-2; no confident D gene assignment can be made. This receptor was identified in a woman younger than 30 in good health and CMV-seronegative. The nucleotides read TGTGCCAGCAGCGACGGGAGGGAGCTCTATGGCTACACCTTC. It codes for CASSDGRELYGYTF.